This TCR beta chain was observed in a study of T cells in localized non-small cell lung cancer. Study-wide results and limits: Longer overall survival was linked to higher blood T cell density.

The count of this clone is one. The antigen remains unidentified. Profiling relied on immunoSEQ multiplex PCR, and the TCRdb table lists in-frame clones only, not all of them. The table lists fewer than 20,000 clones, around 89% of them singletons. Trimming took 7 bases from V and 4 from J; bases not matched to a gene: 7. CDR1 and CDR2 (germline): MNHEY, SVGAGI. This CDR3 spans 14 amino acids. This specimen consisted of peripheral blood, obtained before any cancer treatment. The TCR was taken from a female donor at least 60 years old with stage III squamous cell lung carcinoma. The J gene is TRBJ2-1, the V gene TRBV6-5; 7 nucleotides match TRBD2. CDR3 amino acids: CASKPAGSYNEQFF. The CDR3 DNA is TGTGCCAGCAAACCAGCGGGGTCTTACAATGAGCAGTTCTTC.